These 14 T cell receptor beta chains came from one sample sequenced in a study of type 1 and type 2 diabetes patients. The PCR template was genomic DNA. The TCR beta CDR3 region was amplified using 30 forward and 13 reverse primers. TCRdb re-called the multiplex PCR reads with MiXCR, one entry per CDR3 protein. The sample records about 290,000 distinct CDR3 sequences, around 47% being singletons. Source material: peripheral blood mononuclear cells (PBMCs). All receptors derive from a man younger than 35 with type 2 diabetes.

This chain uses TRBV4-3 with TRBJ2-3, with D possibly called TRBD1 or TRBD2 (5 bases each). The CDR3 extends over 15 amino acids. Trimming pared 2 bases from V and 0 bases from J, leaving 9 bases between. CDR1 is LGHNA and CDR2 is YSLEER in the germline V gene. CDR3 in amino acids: CASSQWGPSTDTQYF. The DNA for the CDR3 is TGCGCCAGCAGCCAATGGGGACCAAGCACAGATACGCAGTATTTT.

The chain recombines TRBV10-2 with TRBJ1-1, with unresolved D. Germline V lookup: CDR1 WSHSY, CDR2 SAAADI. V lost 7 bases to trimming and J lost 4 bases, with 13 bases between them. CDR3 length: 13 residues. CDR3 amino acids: CASNPDGFTEAFF. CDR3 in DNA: TGCGCCAGCAATCCGGACGGCTTCACTGAAGCTTTCTTT.

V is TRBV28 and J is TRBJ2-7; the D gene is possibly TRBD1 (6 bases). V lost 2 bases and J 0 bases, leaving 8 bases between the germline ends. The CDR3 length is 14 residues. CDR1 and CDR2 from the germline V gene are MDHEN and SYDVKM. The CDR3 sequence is CASSLTGYSYEQYF. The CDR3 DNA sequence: TGTGCCAGCAGTTTAACAGGGTACTCCTACGAGCAGTACTTC.

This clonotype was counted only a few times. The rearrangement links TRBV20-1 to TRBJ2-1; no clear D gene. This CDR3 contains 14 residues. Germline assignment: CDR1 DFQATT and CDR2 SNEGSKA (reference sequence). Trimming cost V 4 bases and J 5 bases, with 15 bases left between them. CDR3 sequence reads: CSANPMAQDNEQFF. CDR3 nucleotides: TGCAGTGCTAACCCCATGGCACAAGACAATGAGCAGTTCTTC.

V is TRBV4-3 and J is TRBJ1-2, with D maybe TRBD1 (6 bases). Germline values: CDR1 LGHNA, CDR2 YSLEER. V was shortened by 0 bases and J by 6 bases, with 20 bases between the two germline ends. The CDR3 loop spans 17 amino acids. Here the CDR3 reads CASSQDQFGRGKDGYTF. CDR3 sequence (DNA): TGCGCCAGCAGCCAAGATCAATTCGGCAGGGGCAAGGATGGCTACACCTTC.

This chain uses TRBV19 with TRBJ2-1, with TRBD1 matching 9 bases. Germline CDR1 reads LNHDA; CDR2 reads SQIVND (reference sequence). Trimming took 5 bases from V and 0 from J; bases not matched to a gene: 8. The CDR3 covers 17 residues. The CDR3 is CASSLGTGRSSYNEQFF. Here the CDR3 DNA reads TGTGCCAGTAGTCTCGGGACAGGGAGGAGCTCCTACAATGAGCAGTTCTTC.

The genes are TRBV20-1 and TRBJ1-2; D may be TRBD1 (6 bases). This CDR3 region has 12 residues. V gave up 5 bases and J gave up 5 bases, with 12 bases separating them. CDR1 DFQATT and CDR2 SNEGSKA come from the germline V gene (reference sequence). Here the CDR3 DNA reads TGCAGTGCTGTTACAGGGAGGTATGGCTACACCTTC. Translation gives CSAVTGRYGYTF.

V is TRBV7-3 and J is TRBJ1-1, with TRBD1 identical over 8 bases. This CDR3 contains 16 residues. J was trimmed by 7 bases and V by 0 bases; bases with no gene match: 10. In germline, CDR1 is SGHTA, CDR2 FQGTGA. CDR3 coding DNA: TGTGCCAGCAGCTTAACGGCAGGGGGCGCATTTGATGAAGCTTTCTTT. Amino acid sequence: CASSLTAGGAFDEAFF.

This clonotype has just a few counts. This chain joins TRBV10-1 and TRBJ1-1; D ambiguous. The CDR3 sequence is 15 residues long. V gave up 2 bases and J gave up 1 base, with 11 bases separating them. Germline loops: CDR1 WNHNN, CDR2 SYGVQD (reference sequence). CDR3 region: CASSERGLGNTEAFF. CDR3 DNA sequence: TGCGCCAGCAGTGAGCGGGGTTTGGGGAACACTGAAGCTTTCTTT.

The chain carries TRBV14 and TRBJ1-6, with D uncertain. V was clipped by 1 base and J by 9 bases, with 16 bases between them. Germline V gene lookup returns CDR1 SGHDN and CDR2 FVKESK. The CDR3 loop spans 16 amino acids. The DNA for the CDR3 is TGTGCCAGCAGCCAAGGCGGCGGGGTCCCGGGTTCACCCCTCCACTTT. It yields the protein CASSQGGGVPGSPLHF.

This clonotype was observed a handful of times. The CDR3 region has the DNA TGTGCCAGCAGTGATGGGGGGGTGAAGCCCTACCGGGGTGAGCAGTTCTTC. Translation gives CASSDGGVKPYRGEQFF. The V and J genes are TRBV2 and TRBJ2-1; 7 bases map to TRBD2. The germline V gene has CDR1 SNHLY and CDR2 FYNNEI. The CDR3 is 17 amino acids. V shed 3 bases and J 9 bases; nucleotides not matched to a gene: 17. Drawing the rest from reference TRBV2 and TRBJ2-1, the complete variable domain is EPEVTQTPSHQVTQMGQEVILRCVPISNHLYFYWYRQILGQKVEFLVSFYNNEISEKSEIFDDQFSVERPDGSNFTLKIRSTKLEDSAMYFCASSDGGVKPYRGEQFFGPGTRLTVL.

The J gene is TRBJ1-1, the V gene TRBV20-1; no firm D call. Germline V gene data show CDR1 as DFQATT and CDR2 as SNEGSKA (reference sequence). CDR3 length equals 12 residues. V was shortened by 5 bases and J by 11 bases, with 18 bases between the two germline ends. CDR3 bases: TGCAGTGCTTATAGAGGTAGCCGAGGGGCTTTCTTT. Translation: CSAYRGSRGAFF.

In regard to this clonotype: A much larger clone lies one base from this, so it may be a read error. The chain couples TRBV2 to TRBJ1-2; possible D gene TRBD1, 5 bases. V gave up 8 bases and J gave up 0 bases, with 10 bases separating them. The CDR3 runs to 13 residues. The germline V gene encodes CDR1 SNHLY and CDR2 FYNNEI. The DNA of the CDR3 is TGTGCCAGCGAGGACAAGGCTAACTATGGCTACACCTTC. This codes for CASEDKANYGYTF.

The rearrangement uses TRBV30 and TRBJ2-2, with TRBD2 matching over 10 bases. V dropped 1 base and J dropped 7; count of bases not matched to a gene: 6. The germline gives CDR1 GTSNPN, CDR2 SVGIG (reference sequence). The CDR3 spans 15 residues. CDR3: CAWSELAGANGELFF. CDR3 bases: TGTGCCTGGAGTGAGCTAGCGGGAGCTAACGGGGAGCTGTTTTTT.